Listed below are T cell receptor beta chains from one sample, sequenced in a study of T cell responses to AZD1222 COVID-19 vaccine. Assay used: immunoSEQ multiplex PCR; TCRdb lists only in-frame clones, some missing. The sample shows about 120,000 clones, around 82% of them seen only once. The material sequenced was peripheral blood, taken on day 0 of AZD1222 vaccination. Source of these receptors: an adult in good health. Each CDR3 is given with its conserved first and last residue. The D gene is left open where the match is weak. The listing skips clone size in some rows; elsewhere it reads once, few, many or a size class.

size | D | length | J | V | DNA | CDR3
. | . | 15 | TRBJ2-3 | TRBV18 | TGTGCCAGCTCACCACTACCAACTAGCACAGATACGCAGTATTTT | CASSPLPTSTDTQYF
. | . | 12 | TRBJ2-7 | TRBV29-1 | TGCAGCGTTGGGAATCCTCCCTACGAGCAGTACTTC | CSVGNPPYEQYF
. | TRBD1 | 14 | TRBJ1-2 | TRBV28 | TGTGCCAGCAGTAGACCGGGACAGGGGCAAGGCTACACCTTC | CASSRPGQGQGYTF
. | . | 16 | TRBJ2-7 | TRBV4-1 | TGCGCCAGCAGCCAAGGAGGGGAGACAGGATACTACGAGCAGTACTTC | CASSQGGETGYYEQYF
once | . | 13 | TRBJ2-1 | TRBV7-2 | TGTGCCAGCAGCTCCCTTGCCGACAGGGAGCAGTTCTTC | CASSSLADREQFF
once | . | 14 | TRBJ2-5 | TRBV19 | TGTGCCAGTAGTATAGTTTGGGGCCAAGAGACCCAGTACTTC | CASSIVWGQETQYF
. | . | 13 | TRBJ1-2 | TRBV5-1 | TGCGCCAGCCGATCCGACAGCGGTTATGGCTACACCTTC | CASRSDSGYGYTF
. | . | 13 | TRBJ1-2 | TRBV10-3 | TGTGCCATCAGTGTTCAGGTTAACTATGGCTACACCTTC | CAISVQVNYGYTF
. | . | 15 | TRBJ1-3 | TRBV28 | TGTGCCAGCAGTTTGTACACAGCTACCCGAAACACCATATATTTT | CASSLYTATRNTIYF
. | TRBD1 | 14 | TRBJ2-2 | TRBV7-2 | TGTGCCAGCACCAGGACAGGGGGTACCGGGGAGCTGTTTTTT | CASTRTGGTGELFF
. | . | 11 | TRBJ2-7 | TRBV7-9 | TGTGCCAGCAGCCCCCTCTCCGAGCAGTACTTC | CASSPLSEQYF
. | TRBD2 | 15 | TRBJ2-1 | TRBV7-6 | TGTGCCAGCAGGGGGGGGACTAGCGGGTACAATGAGCAGTTCTTC | CASRGGTSGYNEQFF
. | . | 12 | TRBJ2-7 | TRBV28 | TGTGCCAGCAGTACGGGGGTCCACGAGCAGTACTTC | CASSTGVHEQYF
. | TRBD2 | 16 | TRBJ2-7 | TRBV24-1 | TGTGCCACCAGTGCAGGGACTATTTTACGGGGCTACGAGCAGTACTTC | CATSAGTILRGYEQYF
. | TRBD1 | 18 | TRBJ1-3 | TRBV9 | TGTGCCAGCAGCGTAGCCCCGACAGGGGGGGGCTCTGGAAACACCATATATTTT | CASSVAPTGGGSGNTIYF
. | . | 12 | TRBJ2-7 | TRBV7-9 | TGTGCCAGCAGCCCCGGGGGCTACGAGCAGTACTTC | CASSPGGYEQYF
. | . | 12 | TRBJ2-7 | TRBV29-1 | TGCAGCGTTGCCACACTTACGTCGGGGCAGTACTTC | CSVATLTSGQYF
. | TRBD1 | 14 | TRBJ2-7 | TRBV10-2 | TGCGCCAGCAGTGAGTGGACAGGTCCCTACGAGCAGTACTTC | CASSEWTGPYEQYF
. | TRBD1 | 13 | TRBJ2-3 | TRBV12-3/TRBV12-4 | TGTGCCAGCCACAGGGGTCACACAGATACGCAGTATTTT | CASHRGHTDTQYF
. | TRBD1 | 15 | TRBJ2-2 | TRBV28 | TGTGCCAGCAGTCCGGGACAGGGATACACCGGGGAGCTGTTTTTT | CASSPGQGYTGELFF
. | . | 15 | TRBJ1-2 | TRBV5-6 | TGTGCCAGCAGCGGACGGGGGGCGTTGGGGAATGGCTACACCTTC | CASSGRGALGNGYTF
. | . | 14 | TRBJ1-1 | TRBV4-1 | TGCGCCAGCAGCCAGATAGGGGATCGGTACCAAGCTTTCTTT | CASSQIGDRYQAFF
. | . | 13 | TRBJ2-1 | TRBV4-3 | TGCGCCAGCAGCCAAGGAATGAGGGGTGAGCAGTTCTTC | CASSQGMRGEQFF
. | . | 13 | TRBJ2-2 | TRBV6-5 | TGTGCCAGCAGTTCAACCGGGCACGGGGAGCTGTTTTTT | CASSSTGHGELFF
. | . | 14 | TRBJ2-2 | TRBV10-3 | TGTGCCATCAGTGATTTTGGAGGCCTCGGGGAGCTGTTTTTT | CAISDFGGLGELFF
. | . | 10 | TRBJ1-1 | TRBV20-1 | TGCAGTGCTTGGGGGACTGAAGCTTTCTTT | CSAWGTEAFF
. | . | 14 | TRBJ2-3 | TRBV6-4 | TGTGCCAGCAGCGACGGGGTCGGCACAGATACGCAGTATTTT | CASSDGVGTDTQYF